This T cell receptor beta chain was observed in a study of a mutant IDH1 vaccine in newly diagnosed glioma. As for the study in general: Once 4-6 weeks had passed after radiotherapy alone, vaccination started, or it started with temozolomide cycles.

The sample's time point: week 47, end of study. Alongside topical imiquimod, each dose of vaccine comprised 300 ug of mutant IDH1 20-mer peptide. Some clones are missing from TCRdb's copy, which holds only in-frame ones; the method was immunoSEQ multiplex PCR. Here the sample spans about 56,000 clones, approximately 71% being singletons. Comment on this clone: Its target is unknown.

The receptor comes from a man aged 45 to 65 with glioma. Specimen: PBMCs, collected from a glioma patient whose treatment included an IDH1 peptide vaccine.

The DNA of the CDR3 is TGTGCCAGCAGCTTAGCCGGACTCTTCTCCTACGAGCAGTACTTC. Its protein is CASSLAGLFSYEQYF. V is TRBV7-2 and J is TRBJ2-7, with D perhaps matching TRBD2 (5 bases). The germline gives CDR1 SGHTA, CDR2 FQGNSA. This CDR3 region has 15 residues. V was trimmed by 0 bases and J by 0 bases, leaving 9 bases between them.